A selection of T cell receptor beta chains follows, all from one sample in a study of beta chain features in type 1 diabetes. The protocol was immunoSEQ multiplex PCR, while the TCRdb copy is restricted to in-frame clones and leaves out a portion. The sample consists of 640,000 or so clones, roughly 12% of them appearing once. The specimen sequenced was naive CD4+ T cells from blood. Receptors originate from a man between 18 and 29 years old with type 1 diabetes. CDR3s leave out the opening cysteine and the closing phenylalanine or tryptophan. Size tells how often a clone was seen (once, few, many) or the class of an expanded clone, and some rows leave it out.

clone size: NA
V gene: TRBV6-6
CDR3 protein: ASIQGESETQY

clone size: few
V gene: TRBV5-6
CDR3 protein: ASSLPGLRGYEQY

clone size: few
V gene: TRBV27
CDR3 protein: ASRSTGGEQY

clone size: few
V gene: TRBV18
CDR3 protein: ASSPPGATNEKLF

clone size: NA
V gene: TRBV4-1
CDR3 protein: ASSHDYSVGITDTQY

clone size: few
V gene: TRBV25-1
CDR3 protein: ASSRKAGFDTGELF

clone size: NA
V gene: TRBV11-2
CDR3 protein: ASSSQGAGANVLT

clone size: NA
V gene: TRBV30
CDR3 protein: AWRWTSGSDTQY

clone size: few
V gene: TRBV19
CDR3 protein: ASSILSGGRLRSSYNEQF

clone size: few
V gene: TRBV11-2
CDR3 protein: ASSLRQGSYEQY

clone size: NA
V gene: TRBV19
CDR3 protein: ATSGTGPVGELF

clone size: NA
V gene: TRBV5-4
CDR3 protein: ASSLRGAGANEQF